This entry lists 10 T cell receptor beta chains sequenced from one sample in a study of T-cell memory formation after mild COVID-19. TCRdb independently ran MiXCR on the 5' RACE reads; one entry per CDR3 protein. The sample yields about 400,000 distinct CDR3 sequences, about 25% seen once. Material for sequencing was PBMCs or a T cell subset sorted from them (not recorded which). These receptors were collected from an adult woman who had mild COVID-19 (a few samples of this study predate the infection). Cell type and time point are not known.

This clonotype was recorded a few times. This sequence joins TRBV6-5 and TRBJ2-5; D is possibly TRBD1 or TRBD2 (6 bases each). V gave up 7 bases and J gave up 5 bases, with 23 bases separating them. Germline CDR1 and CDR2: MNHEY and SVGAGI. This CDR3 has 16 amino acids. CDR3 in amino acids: CASTLLAGGPRETQYF. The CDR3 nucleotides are TGTGCCAGCACCCTCCTAGCTGGGGGGCCGAGGGAGACCCAGTACTTC.

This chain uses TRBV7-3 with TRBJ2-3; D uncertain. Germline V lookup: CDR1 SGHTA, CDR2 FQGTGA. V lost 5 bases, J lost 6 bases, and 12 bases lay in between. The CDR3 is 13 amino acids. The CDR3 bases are TGTGCCAGCAGCCTGCTTGGGCTGGATACGCAGTATTTT. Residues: CASSLLGLDTQYF.

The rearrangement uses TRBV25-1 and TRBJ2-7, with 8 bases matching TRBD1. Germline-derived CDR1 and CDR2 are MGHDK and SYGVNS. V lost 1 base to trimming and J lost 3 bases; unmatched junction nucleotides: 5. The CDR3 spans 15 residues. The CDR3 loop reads CASSECAGGIYEQYF. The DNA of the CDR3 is TGTGCCAGCAGTGAATGCGCAGGGGGCATCTACGAGCAGTACTTC.

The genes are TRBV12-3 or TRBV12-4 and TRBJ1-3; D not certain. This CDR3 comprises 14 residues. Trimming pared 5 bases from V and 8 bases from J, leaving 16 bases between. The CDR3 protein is CASSPPRWVDTIYF. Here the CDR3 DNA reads TGTGCCAGCAGTCCTCCGCGGTGGGTTGACACCATATATTTT.

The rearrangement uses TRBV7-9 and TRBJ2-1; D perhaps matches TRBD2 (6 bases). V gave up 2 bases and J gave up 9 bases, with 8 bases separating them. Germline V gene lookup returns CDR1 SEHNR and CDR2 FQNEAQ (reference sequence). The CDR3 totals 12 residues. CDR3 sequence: CASSLFGGEQFF. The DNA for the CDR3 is TGTGCCAGCAGCTTATTCGGGGGTGAGCAGTTCTTC.

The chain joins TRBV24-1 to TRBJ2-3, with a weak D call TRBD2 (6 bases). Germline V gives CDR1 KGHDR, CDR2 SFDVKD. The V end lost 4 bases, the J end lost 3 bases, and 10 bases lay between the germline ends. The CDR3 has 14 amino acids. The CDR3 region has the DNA TGTGCCACCAGTGACACGGGAGTAACAGATACGCAGTATTTT. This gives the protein CATSDTGVTDTQYF.

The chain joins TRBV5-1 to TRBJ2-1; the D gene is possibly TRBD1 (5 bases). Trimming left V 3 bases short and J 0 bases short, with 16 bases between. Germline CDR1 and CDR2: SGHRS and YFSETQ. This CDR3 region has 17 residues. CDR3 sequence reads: CASSSDGGASSYNEQFF. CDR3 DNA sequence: TGCGCCAGCAGCTCGGATGGTGGGGCAAGCTCCTACAATGAGCAGTTCTTC. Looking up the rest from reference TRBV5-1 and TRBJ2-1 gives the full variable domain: KAGVTQTPRYLIKTRGQQVTLSCSPISGHRSVSWYQQTPGQGLQFLFEYFSETQRNKGNFPGRFSGRQFSNSRSEMNVSTLELGDSALYLCASSSDGGASSYNEQFFGPGTRLTVL.

As DNA, the CDR3 is TGTGCCAGCAGCCCCCTTTGGGAGGAAGAAGAGACCCAGTACTTC. It yields the protein CASSPLWEEEETQYF. The chain combines TRBV9 with TRBJ2-5; weak D call: TRBD2 (6 bases). Germline CDR1 is SGDLS and CDR2 is YYNGEE. The CDR3 contains 15 residues. V was clipped by 4 bases and J by 3 bases, with 16 bases between them.

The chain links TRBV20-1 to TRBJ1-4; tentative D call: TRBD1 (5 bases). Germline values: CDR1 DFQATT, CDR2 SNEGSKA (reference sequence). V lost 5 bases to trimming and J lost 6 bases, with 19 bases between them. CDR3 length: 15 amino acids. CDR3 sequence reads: CSAAPLLRGDEKLFF. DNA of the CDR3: TGCAGTGCTGCACCCCTTCTAAGGGGTGATGAAAAACTGTTTTTT.

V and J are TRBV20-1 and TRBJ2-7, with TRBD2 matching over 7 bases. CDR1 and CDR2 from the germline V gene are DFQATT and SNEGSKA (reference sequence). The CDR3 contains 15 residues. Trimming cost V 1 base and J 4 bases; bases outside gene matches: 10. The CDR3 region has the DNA TGCAGTGCTAGAGTCCCCGTGCGGGGGAGGTACGAGCAGTACTTC. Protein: CSARVPVRGRYEQYF.